A single T cell receptor beta chain is shown here with its context. Per the study methods: Researchers report that nucleated cell counts were estimated from reference gene primer amplification. The protocol was immunoSEQ multiplex PCR, while the TCRdb copy is restricted to in-frame clones and leaves out a portion. That table gives V, J and clone size, and the DNA gave D and trimming. The data contain roughly 160,000 clones, approximately 86% of them singletons. This sample stems from a study of blood T cell repertoires in COVID-19. Study details: COVID-19 samples collected from the United States, Italy and Spain covered acute and convalescent phases. Nucleic acid was either cDNA or gDNA, and it came from T cells, B-cell-depleted T cells, or PBMCs.

V was trimmed by 3 bases and J by 4 bases, leaving 18 bases between them. The CDR3 spans 16 residues. Germline lookup yields CDR1 SGHRS and CDR2 YFSETQ. The sequencing input was peripheral blood. The TCR was taken from a man in his 60s with acute or convalescent COVID-19. The chain recombines TRBV5-1 with TRBJ2-3, with D perhaps TRBD2 (6 bases). The CDR3 protein is CASSWGREWLPDTQYF. DNA of the CDR3: TGCGCCAGCAGCTGGGGTCGGGAGTGGCTGCCAGATACGCAGTATTTT. Full variable domain (outside the CDR3, taken from reference TRBV5-1 and TRBJ2-3): KAGVTQTPRYLIKTRGQQVTLSCSPISGHRSVSWYQQTPGQGLQFLFEYFSETQRNKGNFPGRFSGRQFSNSRSEMNVSTLELGDSALYLCASSWGREWLPDTQYFGPGTRLTVL.